The next 9 T cell receptor beta chains were all read from a single sample in a study of T cells in Graves' hyperthyroidism and ophthalmopathy. Authors of the study amplified TCR beta CDR3 regions from RNA transcripts. TCR CDR3 regions were first amplified by RT-PCR with HTBI primers. TCRdb recomputed calls from the multiplex PCR reads with MiXCR, one row per CDR3 protein. The table lists under 600,000 distinct CDR3 sequences, approximately 15% of them singletons. Material for sequencing was blood. The source is a woman aged 40 to 49 with Graves' ophthalmopathy.

This clonotype has just a few counts. The gene calls are TRBV20-1 and TRBJ1-6, with D unclear. CDR1 and CDR2 (germline): DFQATT, SNEGSKA (reference sequence). The CDR3 totals 12 residues. The germline V and J ends were trimmed by 0 bases and 9 bases, with 6 bases remaining between them. CDR3 residues: CSARDPGSPLHF. CDR3 bases: TGCAGTGCTAGAGATCCGGGTTCACCCCTCCACTTT.

This sequence joins TRBV11-2 and TRBJ2-4; 7 bases match TRBD1. V trimming: 4 bases; J trimming: 0 bases; junction bases outside the gene matches: 12. Germline CDR1 reads SGHAT; CDR2 reads FQNNGV. The CDR3 consists of 18 residues. CDR3 amino acids: CASSSKPGTAQAKNIQYF. The CDR3 DNA reads TGTGCCAGCAGCTCCAAACCCGGGACAGCCCAAGCCAAAAACATTCAGTACTTC.

The gene calls are TRBV20-1 and TRBJ1-5; D ambiguous. CDR1 is DFQATT and CDR2 is SNEGSKA in the germline V gene (reference sequence). There are 12 residues in the CDR3. V lost 3 bases and J lost 9, with 12 bases in between. CDR3 sequence: CSAREDARPQHF. The CDR3 region has the DNA TGCAGTGCTAGGGAAGACGCTCGGCCCCAGCATTTT.

This clonotype was picked up a small number of times. The chain joins TRBV6-2 or TRBV6-3 to TRBJ1-2; 8 nucleotides match TRBD1. Germline assignment: CDR1 MNHEY and CDR2 SVGEGT. This CDR3 is 16 amino acids long. Germline trimming cut 4 bases from V and 2 bases from J; bases unmatched to any gene: 9. The CDR3 is CASSSDGTGWNYGYTF. As DNA, the CDR3 is TGTGCCAGCAGTTCCGACGGGACAGGATGGAACTATGGCTACACCTTC.

This clonotype was picked up many times. The J gene is TRBJ2-7, the V gene TRBV11-2; D not resolved. Trimming shortened V by 6 bases and J by 5 bases, and 20 bases separated the two germline ends. Per germline, CDR1 SGHAT and CDR2 FQNNGV. The CDR3 contains 15 residues. CDR3 amino acids: CASSSDGLAQNEQYF. The CDR3 bases are TGTGCCAGCAGTTCCGACGGTCTCGCTCAGAACGAGCAGTACTTC.

The genes are TRBV19 and TRBJ2-3; D may be TRBD1 or TRBD2 (5 bases each). V was pared by 7 bases and J by 2 bases, with 16 bases between. This CDR3 contains 15 residues. Per the germline V gene, CDR1 is LNHDA and CDR2 is SQIVND (reference sequence). The CDR3 DNA is TGTGCCAGTACCCCTTGGGGGTCCAACACAGATACGCAGTATTTT. It is translated as CASTPWGSNTDTQYF.

This clonotype was seen more than once but under ten times. This chain's CDR3 is CASSRLGAEQFF. The CDR3 DNA sequence: TGTGCCAGCTCACGGCTCGGGGCTGAGCAGTTCTTC. The chain is built from TRBV18 and TRBJ2-1; D may match TRBD1 or TRBD2 (5 bases each). The germline V and J ends were trimmed by 4 bases and 9 bases, with 10 bases remaining between them. CDR3 length: 12 residues. Germline values: CDR1 KGHSH, CDR2 LQKENI.

V is TRBV27 and J is TRBJ2-1; D is unclear. CDR3 length equals 14 residues. V was trimmed by 0 bases and J by 4 bases, leaving 7 bases between them. CDR1 and CDR2 (germline): MNHEY, SMNVEV (reference sequence). This CDR3 is CASSLSGRYNEQFF. DNA of the CDR3: TGTGCCAGCAGTTTATCGGGTCGGTACAATGAGCAGTTCTTC.

A few counts support this clonotype. A much larger clone lies one base from this, so it may be a read error. The chain combines TRBV7-9 with TRBJ2-1; 7 bases are a match to TRBD2. The CDR3 spans 13 residues. Germline V gives CDR1 SEHNR, CDR2 FQNEAQ (reference sequence). J gave up 7 bases and V 8 bases, and 8 bases lay outside the gene matches. CDR3 sequence reads: CASGPGTMNEQFF. The CDR3 nucleotides are TGTGCCAGCGGTCCCGGGACTATGAATGAGCAGTTCTTC.